Following are 32 T cell receptor beta chains from one sample sequenced in a study of cytomegalovirus exposure and HLA in healthy donors. Primers: 60 Vbeta forward and 13 Jbeta reverse. The protocol was immunoSEQ multiplex PCR, while the TCRdb copy is restricted to in-frame clones and leaves out a portion. Among 55,000 to 70,000 clones listed, approximately 80% were seen once. Sequenced input: PBMCs. The source is a young man in good health and CMV-seropositive.

This chain connects TRBV10-2 to TRBJ1-1, with D possibly TRBD1 on 5 matching bases. The CDR3 is 12 residues long. Between the trimmed V and J ends, which lost 9 bases and 2 bases, there was a span of 10 bases. Germline loops: CDR1 WSHSY, CDR2 SAAADI. CDR3: CASKGQNTEAFF. Written as DNA, the CDR3 is TGCGCCAGTAAAGGACAAAACACTGAAGCTTTCTTT.

This sequence joins TRBV10-2 and TRBJ2-5; 9 bases line up with TRBD2. The CDR3 totals 16 residues. V lost 5 bases, J lost 0 bases, and 7 bases stayed unmatched. Germline V gives CDR1 WSHSY, CDR2 SAAADI. The CDR3 DNA is TGCGCCAGCAGTAACGTAGCGGGAGACCACCAAGAGACCCAGTACTTC. This translates into CASSNVAGDHQETQYF.

The chain joins TRBV30 to TRBJ1-2, with TRBD1 identical over 9 bases. J was trimmed by 8 bases and V by 2 bases; bases with no gene match: 6. Germline V gives CDR1 GTSNPN, CDR2 SVGIG (reference sequence). The CDR3 is 13 amino acids. The CDR3 reads CAWSTTGGRGYTF. CDR3 nucleotides: TGTGCCTGGAGTACAACAGGGGGCCGGGGCTACACCTTC.

The chain combines TRBV25-1 with TRBJ1-2; 7 bases align to TRBD1. Losses at the gene ends were 3 bases for V and 8 bases for J; bases not matched to a gene: 9. Germline V lookup: CDR1 MGHDK, CDR2 SYGVNS. This CDR3 spans 14 amino acids. CDR3 sequence reads: CASSDLDRSKGYTF. The CDR3 DNA reads TGTGCCAGCAGTGATCTGGACAGGAGCAAGGGCTACACCTTC.

This chain uses TRBV2 with TRBJ2-3; D is uncertain. The ends were cut back, 3 bases at V and 2 bases at J, with 3 bases in the middle. CDR1 SNHLY and CDR2 FYNNEI come from the germline V gene. This CDR3 has 12 residues. The CDR3 DNA sequence: TGTGCCAGCAGTGACAACACAGATACGCAGTATTTT. Its translation is CASSDNTDTQYF.

The genes are TRBV10-3 and TRBJ1-1; D is undetermined. V was pared by 2 bases and J by 6 bases, with 10 bases between. Looked up from germline, CDR1 is ENHRY and CDR2 is SYGVKD. There are 13 residues in the CDR3. The CDR3 DNA reads as TGTGCCATCAGTGAGGACGCGGTTGCTGAAGCTTTCTTT. It specifies CAISEDAVAEAFF.

The genes are TRBV6-5 and TRBJ2-7; 9 nucleotides match TRBD1. The germline V gene encodes CDR1 MNHEY and CDR2 SVGAGI. The CDR3 sequence is 15 residues long. V was clipped by 6 bases and J by 5 bases; unmatched bases: 11. The CDR3 is CASRFQDRGWHEQYF. Written as DNA, the CDR3 is TGTGCCAGCAGGTTCCAGGACAGGGGATGGCACGAGCAGTACTTC.

The rearrangement joins TRBV29-1 to TRBJ2-3; no clear D gene. The V end was cut by 7 bases, the J end by 2 bases, with 13 bases between. Germline CDR1 and CDR2: SQVTM and ANQGSEA. The CDR3 extends over 13 amino acids. CDR3 in amino acids: CSATAENTDTQYF. The CDR3 DNA reads TGCAGCGCCACGGCGGAGAACACAGATACGCAGTATTTT.

This clone was seen more than once but under ten times. Here the CDR3 DNA reads TGTGCCAGCAGTTACTCTTGGGACAGGAGCACAGATACGCAGTATTTT. Protein sequence: CASSYSWDRSTDTQYF. This chain connects TRBV6-5 to TRBJ2-3, with 8 bases identical to TRBD1. This CDR3 contains 16 residues. After removal of 0 bases from V and 0 bases from J, the junction contained 2 bases not matched to a gene. Germline CDR1 reads MNHEY; CDR2 reads SVGAGI.

The chain links TRBV4-1 to TRBJ2-1; 7 positions agree with TRBD2. CDR3 length equals 14 residues. Germline trimming cut 1 base from V and 7 bases from J; bases unmatched to any gene: 4. CDR1 MGHRA and CDR2 YSYEKL come from the germline V gene. The CDR3 is CASSQGGAGNEQFF. In DNA form, the CDR3 reads TGCGCCAGCAGCCAAGGTGGAGCGGGAAATGAGCAGTTCTTC.

V and J are TRBV9 and TRBJ1-5; TRBD1 is a possible D gene (6 bases). Trimming left V 1 base short and J 5 bases short, with 10 bases between. Looked up from germline, CDR1 is SGDLS and CDR2 is YYNGEE. CDR3 length equals 14 residues. CDR3 nucleotides: TGTGCCAGCAGCGTAAGGGGGGGCGATCAGCCCCAGCATTTT. Its translation: CASSVRGGDQPQHF.

The chain links TRBV5-1 to TRBJ2-7; tentative D call: TRBD2 (6 bases). This CDR3 is 14 amino acids long. With 4 bases removed from V and 0 bases from J, the gap between germline ends came to 11 bases. Looked up from germline, CDR1 is SGHRS and CDR2 is YFSETQ. CDR3 DNA: TGCGCCAGCAGCCCGAACGGGGGCTCCTACGAGCAGTACTTC. Translating it yields CASSPNGGSYEQYF.

The J gene is TRBJ1-2, the V gene TRBV20-1; D not certain. Germline values: CDR1 DFQATT, CDR2 SNEGSKA (reference sequence). This CDR3 spans 11 amino acids. Trimming removed 3 bases from V and 3 bases from J, with 5 bases in between. DNA of the CDR3: TGCAGTGCTAGGACTGACTATGGCTACACCTTC. This gives the protein CSARTDYGYTF.

The chain couples TRBV28 to TRBJ2-1, with D uncertain. V was shortened by 8 bases and J by 0 bases, with 5 bases between the two germline ends. The CDR3 is 12 amino acids. The germline V gene has CDR1 MDHEN and CDR2 SYDVKM. The CDR3 region is CASRVSYNEQFF. CDR3 nucleotide sequence: TGTGCCAGCCGCGTCTCCTACAATGAGCAGTTCTTC.

The rearrangement joins TRBV19 to TRBJ1-2; 9 nucleotides match TRBD1. In germline, CDR1 is LNHDA, CDR2 SQIVND (reference sequence). V dropped 6 bases and J dropped 6; count of bases not matched to a gene: 5. The CDR3 consists of 13 residues. The CDR3 DNA is TGTGCCAGTAGCCGAGACAGGGGGAATGGCTACACCTTC. The encoded protein is CASSRDRGNGYTF.

This chain connects TRBV29-1 to TRBJ2-1, with 8 bases fitting TRBD1. The V and J ends lost 8 bases and 5 bases, in that order; junction bases with no gene match: 5. The germline gives CDR1 SQVTM, CDR2 ANQGSEA. CDR3 length equals 12 residues. The DNA of the CDR3 is TGCAGCCCCTTGGACAGGGACAATGAGCAGTTCTTC. It translates to CSPLDRDNEQFF.

J is TRBJ2-6 and V is TRBV15; D is unclear. This CDR3 has 12 amino acids. The ends were cut back, 3 bases at V and 11 bases at J, with 8 bases in the middle. Germline CDR1 LNHNV, CDR2 YYDKDF (reference sequence). The CDR3 is CATSRGTDVLTF. The CDR3 DNA reads as TGTGCCACCAGCAGGGGTACAGACGTCCTGACTTTC.

The genes are TRBV7-8 and TRBJ1-1; TRBD1 matches 11 bases. Per the germline V gene, CDR1 is SGHVS and CDR2 is FQNEAQ. The CDR3 covers 16 residues. The V and J ends lost 5 bases and 2 bases, in that order; junction bases with no gene match: 7. In nucleotides, the CDR3 is TGTGCCAGCAGCCCCCGGGACAGGGGGTCAAACACTGAAGCTTTCTTT. Its translation: CASSPRDRGSNTEAFF.

The V gene is TRBV4-1, the J gene TRBJ2-7; possibly TRBD1 for D (6 bases). Germline V lookup: CDR1 MGHRA, CDR2 YSYEKL. V lost 2 bases to trimming and J lost 2 bases, with 13 bases between them. The CDR3 is made up of 15 amino acids. DNA for the CDR3: TGCGCCAGCAGCCAATCAGACAGGAGGACCTACGAGCAGTACTTC. As protein: CASSQSDRRTYEQYF.

The chain uses TRBV29-1 and TRBJ1-2, with TRBD1 matching 9 bases. Germline CDR1 reads SQVTM; CDR2 reads ANQGSEA. This CDR3 has 14 amino acids. Trimming at V came to 7 bases and at J to 2 bases, leaving 8 bases not matched to a gene. In DNA form, the CDR3 reads TGCAGCGCGGCAGGGGACAGGGACAACTATGGCTACACCTTC. It specifies CSAAGDRDNYGYTF. The whole variable domain, filled in from reference TRBV29-1 and TRBJ1-2, reads SAVISQKPSRDICQRGTSLTIQCQVDSQVTMMFWYRQQPGQSLTLIATANQGSEATYESGFVIDKFPISRPNLTFSTLTVSNMSPEDSSIYLCSAAGDRDNYGYTFGSGTRLTVV.

The V and J genes are TRBV10-3 and TRBJ1-2; possible D gene TRBD1, 5 bases. Germline V CDR1 and CDR2: ENHRY, SYGVKD. Trimming removed 3 bases at V and 6 bases at J, with 11 bases between. The CDR3 covers 13 residues. As DNA, the CDR3 is TGTGCCATCAGTGACCCAGGGTCAAATGGCTACACCTTC. Translating it yields CAISDPGSNGYTF.

The V gene is TRBV30, the J gene TRBJ2-1; 11 nucleotides agree with TRBD2. Trimming removed 5 bases from V and 12 bases from J; junction bases left unmatched: 6. There are 12 residues in the CDR3. Germline loops: CDR1 GTSNPN, CDR2 SVGIG (reference sequence). In nucleotides, the CDR3 is TGTGCCTGGGAACTAGCGGGAGAGGTGCAGTTCTTC. Encoded protein: CAWELAGEVQFF.

A few counts support this clone. The chain has TRBV25-1 and TRBJ2-2, with 7 bases fitting TRBD1. Trimming cost V 9 bases and J 6 bases; bases outside gene matches: 13. The CDR3 sequence is 15 residues long. The germline V gene has CDR1 MGHDK and CDR2 SYGVNS. Written as DNA, the CDR3 is TGTGCCAGTGAGACCGGGACAGATGTTTCCGGGGAGCTGTTTTTT. This translates into CASETGTDVSGELFF.

CDR3 nucleotide sequence: TGCAGCGTTGAATCCCTCGGGAAGCCCGGGGAGCTGTTTTTT. This codes for CSVESLGKPGELFF. V gene TRBV29-1 combines with J gene TRBJ2-2; possibly TRBD2 for D (5 bases). Germline-derived CDR1 and CDR2 are SQVTM and ANQGSEA. Trimming stripped 2 bases from V and 6 bases from J, with 13 bases between. This CDR3 comprises 14 residues.

This clone was counted a single time. V usage is TRBV27 and J usage is TRBJ2-7; the match to TRBD1 covers 7 bases. The CDR3 loop spans 13 amino acids. J lost 2 bases, V lost 4 bases, and 2 bases had no gene match. The germline V gene encodes CDR1 MNHEY and CDR2 SMNVEV (reference sequence). The CDR3 sequence: CASSSDRTYEQYF. The DNA for the CDR3 is TGTGCCAGCAGTTCGGACAGGACCTACGAGCAGTACTTC.

This clone was seen only a few times. The chain recombines TRBV2 with TRBJ1-1; D uncertain. Trimming removed 5 bases at V and 7 bases at J, with 11 bases between. The CDR3 is 12 amino acids. Germline CDR1 SNHLY, CDR2 FYNNEI. CDR3 in amino acids: CASSSETLEAFF. For the CDR3, the DNA is TGTGCCAGCAGTTCAGAGACACTTGAAGCTTTCTTT. Full variable domain (rest looked up from reference TRBV2 and TRBJ1-1): EPEVTQTPSHQVTQMGQEVILRCVPISNHLYFYWYRQILGQKVEFLVSFYNNEISEKSEIFDDQFSVERPDGSNFTLKIRSTKLEDSAMYFCASSSETLEAFFGQGTRLTVV.

V is TRBV18 and J is TRBJ2-1, with D possibly being TRBD1 (7 bases). Trimming cost V 6 bases and J 9 bases, with 12 bases left between them. The CDR3 length is 12 residues. Germline CDR1 reads KGHSH; CDR2 reads LQKENI. The CDR3: CASSAGQPEQFF. Written as DNA, the CDR3 is TGTGCCAGCTCCGCGGGACAGCCTGAGCAGTTCTTC.

This clone came up once. V is TRBV7-8 and J is TRBJ2-1; D gene unclear. CDR3 length: 14 residues. The V gene's germline CDR1 is SGHVS and CDR2 FQNEAQ. Trimming took 4 bases from V and 4 from J, leaving 11 bases between them. The CDR3 loop is CASSSLSPYNEQFF. CDR3 nucleotide sequence: TGTGCCAGCAGCTCCTTATCTCCTTACAATGAGCAGTTCTTC.

The chain couples TRBV5-4 to TRBJ1-1; 7 nucleotides match TRBD1. CDR1 and CDR2 (germline): SGHNT, YYREEE (reference sequence). The CDR3 loop spans 12 amino acids. The J segment lost 7 bases and the V segment lost 4 bases, leaving 4 bases of the junction unmatched. This chain's CDR3 is CASSLRDSEAFF. The DNA of the CDR3 is TGTGCCAGCAGCCTAAGGGACAGTGAAGCTTTCTTT.

This chain joins TRBV28 and TRBJ2-7; perhaps TRBD1 as D (5 bases). The V end was cut by 6 bases, the J end by 0 bases, with 12 bases between. This CDR3 spans 14 amino acids. Germline assignment: CDR1 MDHEN and CDR2 SYDVKM. As DNA, the CDR3 is TGTGCCAGCAGACTCAGGGCTAGCTCCTACGAGCAGTACTTC. Its translation is CASRLRASSYEQYF.

The chain couples TRBV2 to TRBJ1-4; D is undetermined. Trimming cost V 6 bases and J 8 bases, with 7 bases left between them. This CDR3 contains 11 residues. Germline V CDR1 and CDR2: SNHLY, FYNNEI. CDR3 sequence: CASSEVEKLFF. CDR3 nucleotide sequence: TGTGCCAGCAGCGAGGTGGAAAAACTGTTTTTT.

The chain has TRBV30 and TRBJ1-5; TRBD1 might be the D (5 bases). The CDR3 consists of 16 residues. Trimming took off 2 bases at V and 1 base at J, with 15 bases between the two ends. CDR1 and CDR2 (germline): GTSNPN, SVGIG (reference sequence). CDR3 nucleotides: TGTGCCTGGAGTCCAGGGTCGGGCCTAAGCAATCAGCCCCAGCATTTT. Translation: CAWSPGSGLSNQPQHF.